This T cell receptor beta chain was retrieved from a study of blood T cell repertoires in COVID-19. Overall study context: Whether acute or convalescent, the COVID-19 samples came from the United States, Italy and Spain.

How the authors handled the data: Amplifying reference gene primers gave estimates of nucleated cell counts. The protocol was immunoSEQ multiplex PCR, while the TCRdb copy is restricted to in-frame clones and leaves out a portion. That table is the source of V, J and clone size, and D and trimming were worked out from the DNA. This table has around 450,000 clones, about nine tenths appearing once. Recovered Cohort 3 donors showed two negative PCRs, clearance, or symptom resolution. CDR3 length equals 16 residues. Germline V CDR1 and CDR2: LGHDT, YNNKEL (reference sequence). The ends lost 3 bases at V and 7 bases at J; junction bases unmatched: 5.

This sequence was found in a young woman who had recovered from COVID-19. The genes are TRBV3-1 (or the pseudogene TRBV3-2) and TRBJ1-6; 11 bases are a match to TRBD1. Sequenced input: PBMCs or T cells enriched from blood (not recorded which). CDR3 DNA: TGTGCCAGCAGCCACCGGACAGGGGGCCAGAATTCACCCCTCCACTTT. It specifies CASSHRTGGQNSPLHF.